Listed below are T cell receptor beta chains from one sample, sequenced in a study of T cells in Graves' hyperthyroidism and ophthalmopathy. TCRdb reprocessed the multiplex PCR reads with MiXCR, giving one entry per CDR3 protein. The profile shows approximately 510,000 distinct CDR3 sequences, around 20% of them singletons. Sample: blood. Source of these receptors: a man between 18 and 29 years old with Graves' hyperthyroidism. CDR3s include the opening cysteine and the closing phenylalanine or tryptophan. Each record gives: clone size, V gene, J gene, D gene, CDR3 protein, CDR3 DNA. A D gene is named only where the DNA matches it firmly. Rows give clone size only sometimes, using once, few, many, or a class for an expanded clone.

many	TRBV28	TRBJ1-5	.	CASSQIYSNQPQHF	TGTGCCAGCAGTCAGATTTATAGCAATCAGCCCCAGCATTTT
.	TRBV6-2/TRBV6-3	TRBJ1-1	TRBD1	CASRDRMSTEAFF	TGTGCCAGCAGGGACAGGATGTCAACTGAAGCTTTCTTT
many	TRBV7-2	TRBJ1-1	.	CASSSSGTSTAFF	TGTGCCAGCAGCTCCTCCGGGACTTCCACGGCTTTCTTT
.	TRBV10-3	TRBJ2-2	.	CAMARRPGELFF	TGTGCCATGGCTAGGCGGCCCGGGGAGCTGTTTTTT
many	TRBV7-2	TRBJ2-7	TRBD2	CASSAGTSSSYEQYF	TGTGCCAGCAGCGCTGGGACTAGTTCGTCCTACGAGCAGTACTTC
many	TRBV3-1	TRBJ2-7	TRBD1	CASSLGQGGGYEQYF	TGTGCCAGCAGCCTTGGACAGGGTGGAGGCTACGAGCAGTACTTC
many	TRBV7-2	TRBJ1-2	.	CASSQPGQTYGYTF	TGTGCCAGCAGTCAACCGGGACAAACCTATGGCTACACCTTC
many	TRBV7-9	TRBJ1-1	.	CASSLNTGQAFF	TGTGCCAGCAGCTTGAACACCGGCCAAGCTTTCTTT
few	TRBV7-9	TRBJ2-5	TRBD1	CASSFRTGGETQYF	TGTGCCAGCAGCTTTCGGACAGGGGGGGAGACCCAGTACTTC
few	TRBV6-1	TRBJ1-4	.	CAQGPNEELFF	TGTGCTCAGGGCCCTAATGAAGAACTGTTTTTT
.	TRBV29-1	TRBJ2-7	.	CSGSSSYEQYF	TGCAGCGGTTCATCCTCCTACGAGCAGTACTTC
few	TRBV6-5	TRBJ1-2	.	CASSYSSRYYGYTF	TGTGCCAGCAGTTACTCGTCTAGATACTATGGCTACACCTTC
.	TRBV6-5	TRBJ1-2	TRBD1	CASSYPNDRGRAF	TGTGCCAGCAGTTACCCTAATGACAGGGGAAGGGCCTTC
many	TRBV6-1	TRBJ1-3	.	CASRSTASSGNTIYF	TGTGCCAGCAGGTCGACGGCTTCCTCTGGAAACACCATATATTTT
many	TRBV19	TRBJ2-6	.	CASSHGSGANVLTF	TGTGCCAGTAGTCACGGGAGTGGGGCCAACGTCCTGACTTTC